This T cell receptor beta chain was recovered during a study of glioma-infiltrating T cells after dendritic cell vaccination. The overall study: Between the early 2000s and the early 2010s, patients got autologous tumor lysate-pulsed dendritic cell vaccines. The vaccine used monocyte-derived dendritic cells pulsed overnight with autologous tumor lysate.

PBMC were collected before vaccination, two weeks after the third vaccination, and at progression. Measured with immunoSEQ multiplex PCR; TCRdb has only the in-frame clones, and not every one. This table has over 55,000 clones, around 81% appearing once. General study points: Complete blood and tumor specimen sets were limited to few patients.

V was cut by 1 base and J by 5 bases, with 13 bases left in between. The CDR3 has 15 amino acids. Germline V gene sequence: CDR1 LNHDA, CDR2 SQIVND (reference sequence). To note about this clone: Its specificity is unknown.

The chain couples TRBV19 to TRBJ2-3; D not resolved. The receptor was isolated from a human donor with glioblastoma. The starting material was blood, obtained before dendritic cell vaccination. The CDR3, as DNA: TGTGCCAGTAGTATAGGAGAGTCCCTCGGAGATACGCAGTATTTT. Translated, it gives CASSIGESLGDTQYF.